The present entry profiles one TCR beta chain with its context. The antigen remains undetermined. TCRdb used MiXCR to reprocess the reads, holding one entry per CDR3 protein. The data contain under 850,000 distinct CDR3 sequences, roughly 36% of them singletons. The sample comes from a study of T cell repertoires in cytomegalovirus infection. As for the study in general: The public TCR beta signatures pointed to both CMV infection and matching HLA type.

CDR1 LGHNA and CDR2 YSLEER come from the germline V gene. Trimming cost V 0 bases and J 2 bases; bases outside gene matches: 7. The CDR3 runs 17 residues. The origin of this receptor is a human donor in good health (CMV status not recorded). Some clones in this sample may be carry-over from other donors' samples. The chain couples TRBV4-3 to TRBJ2-1, with 7 bases identical to TRBD2. Sequencing was performed on cultured PBMCs, taken from culture after CMV antigen stimulation. The CDR3 DNA reads TGCGCCAGCAGCCAAGATCCCCCGGGAGGTACCTACAATGAGCAGTTCTTC. It specifies CASSQDPPGGTYNEQFF.